These T cell receptor beta chains were read from a single sample in a study of monozygotic twins with inflammatory bowel disease. After re-calling the 5' RACE reads, TCRdb lists one entry per CDR3 protein, DNA absent. This sample's clone table lists a few hundred thousand distinct CDR3 sequences. Material for sequencing was blood. Receptors were obtained from a human donor with ulcerative colitis or Crohn's disease, or a healthy co-twin of an affected twin (not recorded which). The CDR3 runs from the conserved cysteine through the conserved F or W. Fields, in order: V gene, J gene, CDR3 protein.

>TRBV20-1|TRBJ1-3
CSAPSTGDSGNTIYF
>TRBV18|TRBJ2-3
CASSPLAGGQTYTQYF
>TRBV3-1|TRBJ2-5
CASSPSILGWETQYF
>TRBV6-1|TRBJ1-2
CASIRSWGGYTF
>TRBV29-1|TRBJ2-1
CSVVGGAGEQFF
>TRBV5-1|TRBJ2-5
CASNPRELGKEAQYF
>TRBV15|TRBJ2-1
CATSPGGLAGTVEQFF
>TRBV20-1|TRBJ2-1
CSVPRDFPLFEQFF
>TRBV11-2|TRBJ2-1
CASSLGQGAYEQFF
>TRBV20-1|TRBJ2-1
CSARLMFNEQFF
>TRBV3-1|TRBJ1-1
CASSLHREAEAFF
>TRBV20-1|TRBJ2-4
CSARLPDRGKNIQYF
>TRBV7-3|TRBJ2-2
CASSFGQGTGELFF
>TRBV5-6|TRBJ2-1
CASSLLGTGRHNEQFF
>TRBV7-9|TRBJ1-1
CAGSRGLNTEAFF
>TRBV20-1|TRBJ1-4
CSATWGPGDKKLFF
>TRBV18|TRBJ2-2
CASSPSGQAGLTGELFF
>TRBV28|TRBJ1-4
CASSLGRINEKLFF
>TRBV6-2/TRBV6-3|TRBJ2-2
CASRPQGTGELFF
>TRBV6-1|TRBJ2-1
CASSRTSGGAYEQFF
>TRBV10-3|TRBJ2-5
CAISESQTQYF
>TRBV20-1|TRBJ1-1
CSATTIEGVGTEAFF
>TRBV6-2/TRBV6-3|TRBJ1-2
CASRIQGGGGYTF
>TRBV7-9|TRBJ1-1
CASSWTPVEAFF
>TRBV29-1|TRBJ2-7
CSVVLLTYEQYF
>TRBV6-5|TRBJ1-1
CASSRGGGTEAFF
>TRBV12-3/TRBV12-4|TRBJ2-2
CASSPWDRGTGELFF
>TRBV5-1|TRBJ2-7
CASSLALGTVTYEQYF
>TRBV6-5|TRBJ1-5
CASSLKWPSPPQHF
>TRBV5-1|TRBJ2-3
CASSLARQLNTDTQYF
>TRBV7-8|TRBJ1-1
CASSTRGRRTEAFF
>TRBV12-3/TRBV12-4|TRBJ1-1
CASSLGWAAFF
>TRBV6-6|TRBJ1-1
CASSQQGQSTEAFF
>TRBV2|TRBJ1-5
CASTSDNSNQPQHF
>TRBV5-1|TRBJ2-5
CASRIREQETQYF
>TRBV5-4|TRBJ2-1
CASSFFRPLGDRDYNEQFF
>TRBV25-1|TRBJ2-5
CASSVGGAQETQYF
>TRBV2|TRBJ1-5
CASSETRSGPQHF
>TRBV12-3/TRBV12-4|TRBJ2-3
CASSPNSGRTDTQYF
>TRBV5-1|TRBJ2-2
CASSPGPRGGELFF
>TRBV15|TRBJ2-7
CATSHMTGKGYEQYF
>TRBV29-1|TRBJ1-2
CSVEDLGTWGYTF
>TRBV18|TRBJ1-1
CASSPKRNTEAFF
>TRBV12-3/TRBV12-4|TRBJ1-2
CASSSRVAYGYTF
>TRBV5-1|TRBJ1-1
CASSLGQVNTEAFF
>TRBV6-1|TRBJ2-7
CATAVGLGPAYEQYF
>TRBV12-3/TRBV12-4|TRBJ1-5
CASSLTGNYQPQHF
>TRBV28|TRBJ2-7
CASSVPRYSYEQYF
>TRBV5-1|TRBJ1-4
CASSFRGASSGNEKLFF
>TRBV7-3|TRBJ1-1
CASSPDRVRTEAFF
>TRBV10-3|TRBJ2-3
CAISDTLSTDTQYF
>TRBV18|TRBJ2-3
CVSSPEAGDDTQYF
>TRBV11-2|TRBJ2-7
CASSLETPFPPYF
>TRBV20-1|TRBJ2-1
CSATDPGGAANEQFF
>TRBV5-1|TRBJ2-3
CASRPLAGSDTQYF
>TRBV11-2|TRBJ1-1
CASSLSASMNTEAFF
>TRBV27|TRBJ1-1
CASGMDRREAFF